The 14 T cell receptor beta chains in this list originate from one sample, sequenced in a study of T cell responses to AZD1222 COVID-19 vaccine. Libraries were prepared by immunoSEQ multiplex PCR; TCRdb keeps only in-frame clonotypes and omits some of them. The data show about 150,000 clones, 75% to 95% seen once. This specimen consisted of peripheral blood, obtained on day 0 of MenACWY control vaccination. These receptors came from an adult in good health.

The gene calls are TRBV27 and TRBJ1-2; TRBD1 matches 9 bases. Germline CDR1 and CDR2: MNHEY and SMNVEV (reference sequence). After removal of 6 bases from V and 5 bases from J, the junction contained 4 bases not matched to a gene. The CDR3 is made up of 13 amino acids. The CDR3 is CASSPDRGYGYTF. CDR3 coding DNA: TGTGCCAGCAGCCCCGACAGGGGGTATGGCTACACCTTC.

The J gene is TRBJ1-5, the V gene TRBV4-1, with unresolved D. The CDR3 is 15 residues long. CDR1 is MGHRA, CDR2 YSYEKL, per germline. V was pared by 3 bases and J by 0 bases, with 9 bases between. The CDR3 sequence: CASSQHQYSNQPQHF. CDR3 nucleotides: TGCGCCAGCAGCCAGCACCAGTATAGCAATCAGCCCCAGCATTTT.

CDR3 residues: CASSTLLASGANVLTF. Written as DNA, the CDR3 is TGTGCCAGCAGTACGCTTCTCGCCTCTGGGGCCAACGTCCTGACTTTC. The rearrangement joins TRBV3-1 (or the pseudogene TRBV3-2) to TRBJ2-6; D remains ambiguous. Germline V gene sequence: CDR1 LGHDT, CDR2 YNNKEL (reference sequence). The germline V and J ends were trimmed by 6 bases and 0 bases, with 12 bases remaining between them. The CDR3 consists of 16 residues.

The chain is built from TRBV18 and TRBJ2-1, with D tentatively TRBD1 (7 bases). Trimming took 8 bases from V and 10 from J, leaving 12 bases between them. CDR1 is KGHSH and CDR2 is LQKENI in the germline V gene. CDR3 size: 11 residues. The CDR3 nucleotides are TGTGCCAGCCGCGGAGGGGGCGAGCAGTTCTTC. Encoded protein: CASRGGGEQFF.

The rearrangement uses TRBV4-1 and TRBJ1-1; no definite D call. Trimming removed 2 bases at V and 1 base at J, with 14 bases between. The CDR3 is made up of 16 amino acids. The germline CDR1 and CDR2 sequences are MGHRA and YSYEKL. The CDR3 loop is CASSQPLADQNTEAFF. Here the CDR3 DNA reads TGCGCCAGCAGCCAACCCCTCGCGGACCAGAACACTGAAGCTTTCTTT.

J is TRBJ1-1 and V is TRBV7-9; TRBD1 aligns across 8 bases. This CDR3 spans 14 amino acids. J lost 4 bases, V lost 5 bases, and 6 bases had no gene match. Per the germline V gene, CDR1 is SEHNR and CDR2 is FQNEAQ (reference sequence). The CDR3 DNA reads as TGTGCCAGCAGCACTGACAGGGGACGCACTGAAGCTTTCTTT. It specifies CASSTDRGRTEAFF.

This clone was counted only a few times. The chain is built from TRBV18 and TRBJ2-1; D is ambiguous. The CDR3 spans 13 residues. In germline, CDR1 is KGHSH, CDR2 LQKENI. V was trimmed by 2 bases and J by 6 bases, leaving 8 bases between them. Here the CDR3 reads CASSPKISNEQFF. The CDR3 region has the DNA TGTGCCAGCTCACCAAAAATTAGCAATGAGCAGTTCTTC.

The chain couples TRBV27 to TRBJ1-1; 9 bases map to TRBD1. Germline values: CDR1 MNHEY, CDR2 SMNVEV (reference sequence). This CDR3 has 15 residues. Trimming took 5 bases from V and 7 from J; bases not matched to a gene: 11. The CDR3 bases are TGTGCCAGCAGTATTACCGGGACAGGGCGTTATGAAGCTTTCTTT. It specifies CASSITGTGRYEAFF.

This chain uses TRBV10-3 with TRBJ1-1, with D possibly matching TRBD1 (6 bases). Germline V gene sequence: CDR1 ENHRY, CDR2 SYGVKD. Trimming pared 10 bases from V and 11 bases from J, leaving 17 bases between. This CDR3 has 11 amino acids. The CDR3 DNA reads TGTGCCAGCCGGGACACTTCTCCGGCTTTCTTT. Its translation: CASRDTSPAFF.

V is TRBV18 and J is TRBJ1-1; TRBD1 aligns across 9 bases. CDR3 length equals 15 residues. CDR1 is KGHSH, CDR2 LQKENI, per germline. After removal of 6 bases from V and 1 base from J, the junction contained 6 bases not matched to a gene. CDR3 residues: CASSRQGDQNTEAFF. The CDR3 DNA reads as TGTGCCAGCTCCCGACAGGGGGACCAGAACACTGAAGCTTTCTTT.

Only one count was recorded for this clone. The chain combines TRBV19 with TRBJ2-7, with D tentatively TRBD1 (7 bases). Trimming took 6 bases from V and 6 from J, leaving 15 bases between them. The CDR3 covers 13 residues. CDR1 LNHDA and CDR2 SQIVND come from the germline V gene (reference sequence). The CDR3 is CASRSRGALEQYF. As DNA, the CDR3 is TGTGCCAGTAGGAGCAGGGGGGCTCTCGAGCAGTACTTC. Together with reference TRBV19 and TRBJ2-7, the CDR3 gives the full variable domain: DGGITQSPKYLFRKEGQNVTLSCEQNLNHDAMYWYRQDPGQGLRLIYYSQIVNDFQKGDIAEGYSVSREKKESFPLTVTSAQKNPTAFYLCASRSRGALEQYFGPGTRLTVT.

The rearrangement joins TRBV5-4 to TRBJ1-3; TRBD1 matches 10 bases. V lost 4 bases, J lost 4 bases, and 8 bases stayed unmatched. This CDR3 is built from 16 residues. Germline V gene data show CDR1 as SGHNT and CDR2 as YYREEE (reference sequence). CDR3 sequence reads: CASSTDRGVRGNTIYF. The CDR3 nucleotides read TGTGCCAGCAGCACGGACAGGGGGGTGAGAGGAAACACCATATATTTT.

This chain links TRBV4-1 with TRBJ2-7, with D unclear. The germline gives CDR1 MGHRA, CDR2 YSYEKL. V lost 0 bases, J lost 5 bases, and 17 bases lay in between. The CDR3 is made up of 16 amino acids. DNA for the CDR3: TGCGCCAGCAGCCAAGATCGCCGGATTGGAACCCACGAGCAGTACTTC. Protein product: CASSQDRRIGTHEQYF.

V usage is TRBV7-9 and J usage is TRBJ2-1; 7 bases line up with TRBD1. J gave up 4 bases and V 5 bases, and 8 bases lay outside the gene matches. The CDR3 is 15 amino acids. The V gene's germline CDR1 is SEHNR and CDR2 FQNEAQ (reference sequence). The CDR3 here is CASSVTGRQYNEQFF. The CDR3 coding sequence is TGTGCCAGCAGCGTGACAGGGCGCCAATACAATGAGCAGTTCTTC.